This is a list of T cell receptor beta chains from one sample in a study of OX40 agonist ivuxolimab in advanced cancers. Clones were read by immunoSEQ multiplex PCR, and TCRdb kept only the in-frame ones, dropping some. The sample includes around 16,000 clones, 86% of them seen just once. The sequenced sample was CD4+ or CD8+ T cells sorted from blood, obtained in a trial of the OX40 agonist ivuxolimab. Receptors originate from an adult with an advanced solid tumor such as melanoma, head and neck, liver or kidney cancer. Both conserved end residues are part of each CDR3. A D gene is named only where the DNA matches it firmly. The size field is filled for only some rows; it gives once, few, many or a size class.

V: TRBV5-1; J: TRBJ1-2; D: TRBD1; size: NA; DNA: TGCGCCAGCAGCCTTGTACAGGGGGCGGATGGCTACACCTTC; CDR3: CASSLVQGADGYTF
V: TRBV6-1; J: TRBJ2-2; D: NA; size: NA; DNA: TGTGCCAGCAGTGACAGGGGGGGGACCGGGGAGCTGTTTTTT; CDR3: CASSDRGGTGELFF
V: TRBV5-1; J: TRBJ2-7; D: NA; size: NA; DNA: TGCGCCACGTCGGAACAGGGAGCCGGCTACGAGCAGTACTTC; CDR3: CATSEQGAGYEQYF
V: TRBV30; J: TRBJ1-1; D: NA; size: NA; DNA: TGTGCCTGGAGTAAGAAGAACACTGAAGCTTTCTTT; CDR3: CAWSKKNTEAFF
V: TRBV11-2; J: TRBJ2-7; D: TRBD1; size: NA; DNA: TGTGCCAGCAGCTTGGGGACAGGGCTTCTTTACGAGCAGTACTTC; CDR3: CASSLGTGLLYEQYF
V: TRBV25-1; J: TRBJ1-2; D: NA; size: NA; DNA: TGTGCCAGCAGTGAAGGTGTCTATGGCTACACCTTC; CDR3: CASSEGVYGYTF
V: TRBV27; J: TRBJ2-3; D: TRBD2; size: NA; DNA: TGTGCCAGCATTGAAGGGTACGGGGGGGCCGGAGATACGCAGTATTTT; CDR3: CASIEGYGGAGDTQYF
V: TRBV7-7; J: TRBJ2-5; D: TRBD2; size: NA; DNA: TGTGCCAGCAGCTCTACTAGCGGGGGGACTTCGGAGACCCAGTACTTC; CDR3: CASSSTSGGTSETQYF
V: TRBV18; J: TRBJ1-3; D: NA; size: NA; DNA: TGTGCCAGCTCACCTCGTCTGGGAGGACTAAACTCTGGAAACACCATATATTTT; CDR3: CASSPRLGGLNSGNTIYF
V: TRBV18; J: TRBJ2-1; D: NA; size: NA; DNA: TGTGCCAGCTCACCTTACATCAGCGACTACAATGAGCAGTTCTTC; CDR3: CASSPYISDYNEQFF
V: TRBV19; J: TRBJ2-4; D: NA; size: NA; DNA: TGTGCCAGTAGTATTGTATCCGGACCTCCCAAAAACATTCAGTACTTC; CDR3: CASSIVSGPPKNIQYF
V: TRBV5-1; J: TRBJ1-1; D: NA; size: NA; DNA: TGCGCCAGCAGCTTGGGGACAGAAAAGCAAGCTTTCTTT; CDR3: CASSLGTEKQAFF
V: TRBV2; J: TRBJ2-4; D: TRBD1; size: NA; DNA: TGTGCCAGCGGGGAGGTGCAGGGGGCTAGGGGCATTCAGTACTTC; CDR3: CASGEVQGARGIQYF
V: TRBV18; J: TRBJ2-2; D: NA; size: NA; DNA: TGTGCCAGCTCACCAGGGACCGGGGAGCTGTTTTTT; CDR3: CASSPGTGELFF
V: TRBV10-3; J: TRBJ1-1; D: NA; size: NA; DNA: TGTGCCATCAGTGAGGACCCTAGACAGGCATTTGGTTTGAACACTGAAGCTTTCTTT; CDR3: CAISEDPRQAFGLNTEAFF
V: TRBV6-6; J: TRBJ2-7; D: NA; size: NA; DNA: TGTGCCAGCAGTCGAGACAGAGGTTACGAGCAGTACTTC; CDR3: CASSRDRGYEQYF
V: TRBV4-1; J: TRBJ2-7; D: NA; size: NA; DNA: TGCGCCAGCAGCCAAGAGGCACGAATCTCCTACGAGCAGTACTTC; CDR3: CASSQEARISYEQYF
V: TRBV7-6; J: TRBJ2-3; D: TRBD2; size: NA; DNA: TGTGCCAGCAGCTTAGGTGTTGGGGGGGACACAGATACGCAGTATTTT; CDR3: CASSLGVGGDTDTQYF
V: TRBV30; J: TRBJ1-5; D: NA; size: NA; DNA: TGTGCCAAATCCAGGGGAAGCAATCAGCCCCAGCATTTT; CDR3: CAKSRGSNQPQHF
V: TRBV6-5; J: TRBJ1-5; D: TRBD1; size: few; DNA: TGTGCCAGCAGATCGGGACAGGCACATCAGCCCCAGCATTTT; CDR3: CASRSGQAHQPQHF
V: TRBV19; J: TRBJ1-6; D: TRBD1; size: NA; DNA: TGTGCCAGTAGCAGGGACAGGACGCATTCACCCCTCCACTTT; CDR3: CASSRDRTHSPLHF
V: TRBV5-5; J: TRBJ2-7; D: TRBD1; size: NA; DNA: TGTGCCAGCAATCGGAAGGGGGCTGACGAGCAGTACTTC; CDR3: CASNRKGADEQYF
V: TRBV7-2; J: TRBJ2-7; D: TRBD2; size: NA; DNA: TGTGCCAGCAGCTTAATCAGCGGGGGAACCTACGAGCAGTACTTC; CDR3: CASSLISGGTYEQYF
V: TRBV19; J: TRBJ2-7; D: NA; size: NA; DNA: TGTGCCAACCAGTCCGGGAGATGTGCCCACGAGCAGTACTTC; CDR3: CANQSGRCAHEQYF
V: TRBV5-4; J: TRBJ2-6; D: NA; size: once; DNA: TGTGCCAGCAGCTTGGGGGGCGCATCTGGGGCCAACGTCCTGACTTTC; CDR3: CASSLGGASGANVLTF
V: TRBV6-1; J: TRBJ1-5; D: NA; size: NA; DNA: TGTGCCACCTTCAAGGGTTCAGCTCAGCCCCAGCATTTT; CDR3: CATFKGSAQPQHF
V: TRBV12-5; J: TRBJ2-1; D: TRBD2; size: NA; DNA: TGTGCTAGTGGTTTTCTAGCGGGGTCCAATGAGCAGTTCTTC; CDR3: CASGFLAGSNEQFF
V: TRBV4-2; J: TRBJ2-7; D: TRBD1; size: NA; DNA: TGTGCCAGCAGCCAAGATGATACAGGGGGCTACGAGCAGTACTTC; CDR3: CASSQDDTGGYEQYF
V: TRBV9; J: TRBJ1-1; D: NA; size: NA; DNA: TGTGCCAGCAGCCCCTTGAGGCCGAACACTGAAGCTTTCTTT; CDR3: CASSPLRPNTEAFF
V: TRBV19; J: TRBJ2-7; D: TRBD2; size: once; DNA: TGTGCCAGTAGTATTGGCCTAGCGGAATACGAGCAGTACTTC; CDR3: CASSIGLAEYEQYF
V: TRBV9; J: TRBJ2-3; D: NA; size: NA; DNA: TGTGCCAGCAGCGTAGGGAGCGGGCAAGATACGCAGTATTTT; CDR3: CASSVGSGQDTQYF
V: TRBV5-1; J: TRBJ1-3; D: NA; size: NA; DNA: TGCGCCAGCAGCCCGGCAGCCTATACGGACACCATATATTTT; CDR3: CASSPAAYTDTIYF
V: TRBV10-3; J: TRBJ1-6; D: NA; size: NA; DNA: TGTGCCCAAGCCGGGACCGCTGATTCACCCCTCCACTTT; CDR3: CAQAGTADSPLHF
V: TRBV5-1; J: TRBJ1-4; D: NA; size: NA; DNA: TGCGCCAGCAGACCCCTGGGGCAGATTAATGAAAAACTGTTTTTT; CDR3: CASRPLGQINEKLFF
V: TRBV6-5; J: TRBJ1-3; D: NA; size: once; DNA: TGTGCCAGCTGGGGATATGGAAACACCATATATTTT; CDR3: CASWGYGNTIYF
V: TRBV2; J: TRBJ2-5; D: TRBD2; size: NA; DNA: TGTGCCAGCAGTTCGGGACTAGACGGCCGAGAGACCCAGTACTTC; CDR3: CASSSGLDGRETQYF
V: TRBV5-1; J: TRBJ1-5; D: TRBD1; size: NA; DNA: TGCGCCAGCAGCCCGGACAGGAGCAATCAGCCCCAGCATTTT; CDR3: CASSPDRSNQPQHF
V: TRBV5-1; J: TRBJ2-1; D: NA; size: NA; DNA: TGCGCCAGCAGCTTGGGGGGCCCCGGGACGAGCTCCTACAATGAGCAGTTCTTC; CDR3: CASSLGGPGTSSYNEQFF
V: TRBV19; J: TRBJ2-7; D: NA; size: NA; DNA: TGTGCCAGTAGTCCTGACAGCTTTAATTCCTACGAGCAGTACTTC; CDR3: CASSPDSFNSYEQYF
V: TRBV30; J: TRBJ1-1; D: NA; size: once; DNA: TGTGCCTGGAGTGCTCGATGGGGTACTGAAGCTTTCTTT; CDR3: CAWSARWGTEAFF
V: TRBV27; J: TRBJ1-5; D: TRBD1; size: once; DNA: TGTGCCAGCAGTTTGCGTCCCCCGGGACAGGGCGGGGGGCCGAGGAGCCAGCCCCAGCATTTT; CDR3: CASSLRPPGQGGGPRSQPQHF
V: TRBV7-8; J: TRBJ2-7; D: TRBD1; size: NA; DNA: TGTGCCAGCAGCTTAGGCCAGGGACAGGCCGTGGGGCAGTACTTC; CDR3: CASSLGQGQAVGQYF
V: TRBV30; J: TRBJ2-1; D: TRBD2; size: NA; DNA: TGTGCCTGGGACACTAGCGGCTACTACAATGAGCAGTTCTTC; CDR3: CAWDTSGYYNEQFF
V: TRBV25-1; J: TRBJ1-1; D: NA; size: once; DNA: TGTGCCAGCAGTGAATCTCCGGGGGCCACTGAAGCTTTCTTT; CDR3: CASSESPGATEAFF
V: TRBV7-2; J: TRBJ2-1; D: NA; size: NA; DNA: TGTGCCAGCAGCTTAGCGCGGAGCGGTTACAATGAGCAGTTCTTC; CDR3: CASSLARSGYNEQFF
V: TRBV2; J: TRBJ2-2; D: NA; size: NA; DNA: TGTGCCAGCAGTGACCGCGGGTACACCGGGGAGCTGTTTTTT; CDR3: CASSDRGYTGELFF
V: TRBV6-1; J: TRBJ1-2; D: NA; size: NA; DNA: TGTGCCAGCAGTGAAGGTCCTAAAACCGGGGGCTTAAGTGGCTACACCTTC; CDR3: CASSEGPKTGGLSGYTF
V: TRBV5-4; J: TRBJ1-2; D: NA; size: once; DNA: TGTGCCAGCAGCTCCAGGGTATCCTACTCTGGCTACACCTTC; CDR3: CASSSRVSYSGYTF
V: TRBV7-9; J: TRBJ1-2; D: TRBD1; size: once; DNA: TGTGCCAGCAGCTTACGGCGATCAGGACAGGGGACAAATGGCTACACCTTC; CDR3: CASSLRRSGQGTNGYTF
V: TRBV6-6; J: TRBJ2-3; D: TRBD1; size: NA; DNA: TGTGCCAGCAGCATTAACAGGGGGAATAAAGATACGCAGTATTTT; CDR3: CASSINRGNKDTQYF
V: TRBV19; J: TRBJ2-7; D: NA; size: NA; DNA: TGTGCCAGTAGTTTACGACAGACCTACACCAACTACGAGCAGTACTTC; CDR3: CASSLRQTYTNYEQYF